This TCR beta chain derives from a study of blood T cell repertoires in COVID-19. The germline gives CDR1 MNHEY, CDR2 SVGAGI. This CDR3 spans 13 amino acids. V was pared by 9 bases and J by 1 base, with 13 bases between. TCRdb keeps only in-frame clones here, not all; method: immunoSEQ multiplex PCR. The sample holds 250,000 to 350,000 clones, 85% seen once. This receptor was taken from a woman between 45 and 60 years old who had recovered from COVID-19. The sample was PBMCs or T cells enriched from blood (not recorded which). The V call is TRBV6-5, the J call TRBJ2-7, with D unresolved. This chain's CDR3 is CASTLSRSYEQYF. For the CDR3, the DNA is TGTGCCAGTACCCTAAGCAGGTCCTACGAGCAGTACTTC.